This is a list of T cell receptor beta chains from one sample in a study of blood T cells in healthy people across ages. Each CDR3 protein gets one entry after TCRdb re-called the 5' RACE reads with MiXCR. The data contain 1.8 million or so distinct CDR3 sequences, approximately 39% of them seen just once; the ten biggest clones take up more than 20%. Sequencing input: blood. The source of these receptors is a human donor in good health. Each CDR3 is given with its conserved first and last residue.

V gene: TRBV2
CDR3 protein: CASSGLGQFF

V gene: TRBV7-4
CDR3 protein: CASSLAPTGIQETQYF

V gene: TRBV7-2
CDR3 protein: CASSSPPTSGYNEQFF

V gene: TRBV5-1
CDR3 protein: CASSLNKGYEQYF

V gene: TRBV6-5
CDR3 protein: CASSALLGTAYGYTF

V gene: TRBV4-1
CDR3 protein: CASSHDVLAGVYSEQFF

V gene: TRBV20-1
CDR3 protein: CSVSTYNEQFF

V gene: TRBV18
CDR3 protein: CASSPPPAEQETQYF

V gene: TRBV9
CDR3 protein: CASSVGPWDNEQFF

V gene: TRBV6-5
CDR3 protein: CASTPGTGTYEQYF

V gene: TRBV6-2/TRBV6-3
CDR3 protein: CASSNPSGGADEQFF